The 7 T cell receptor beta chains reported below all come from one sample, sequenced in a study of blood T cell repertoires in COVID-19 (dated by TCRdb to 2019 to 2021). The library was prepared using the immunoSEQ multiplex PCR assay. Not all clones reach the TCRdb copy of this immuneACCESS table, which keeps in-frame sequences only. Checked studies attribute under half of the gap to unresolved V genes and leave the rest unexplained. In all, the sample holds around 160,000 clones, and approximately 85% of those were seen once. Approximately 8% of the sample lies in the top ten. The sequencing sample was made of peripheral blood. The receptors derive from a woman aged 55 to 70 with COVID-19, enrolled during active disease.

The V and J genes are TRBV3-1 (or the pseudogene TRBV3-2) and TRBJ2-1; D gene ambiguous. Germline values: CDR1 LGHDT, CDR2 YNNKEL (reference sequence). The CDR3 covers 14 residues. V dropped 4 bases and J dropped 2 bases, with 9 bases sitting between them. The CDR3 nucleotides read TGTGCCAGCAGCCTACAGTTAACCTACAATGAGCAGTTCTTC. Its protein product is CASSLQLTYNEQFF.

The V gene is TRBV7-3, the J gene TRBJ1-2; D is ambiguous. V lost 2 bases to trimming and J lost 6 bases, with 10 bases between them. This CDR3 has 13 amino acids. From germline, CDR1 is SGHTA and CDR2 FQGTGA. CDR3 in DNA: TGTGCCAGCAGCTTAGGGCAGGAAGATGGCTACACCTTC. It translates to CASSLGQEDGYTF.

V gene TRBV6-9 combines with J gene TRBJ2-1; TRBD1 matches at 8 bases. The germline CDR1 and CDR2 sequences are MNHGY and SVAAGI. V was clipped by 8 bases and J by 6 bases; unmatched bases: 6. This CDR3 is 13 amino acids long. DNA for the CDR3: TGTGCCAGCTTGAGGGACAGGCGCAATGAGCAGTTCTTC. Protein: CASLRDRRNEQFF.

CDR3 protein: CAWIFAENTEAFF. The CDR3 DNA reads TGTGCCTGGATCTTCGCAGAGAACACTGAAGCTTTCTTT. V gene TRBV30 combines with J gene TRBJ1-1; D is uncertain. Germline V gives CDR1 GTSNPN, CDR2 SVGIG (reference sequence). The CDR3 is 13 amino acids. V shed 4 bases and J shed 1 base, with 10 bases lying between them.

J is TRBJ1-6 and V is TRBV6-5, with D unclear. Germline loops: CDR1 MNHEY, CDR2 SVGAGI. The CDR3 length is 12 residues. Trimming took 6 bases from V and 6 from J, leaving 6 bases between them. The CDR3 loop is CASRGFNSPLHF. In nucleotides, the CDR3 is TGTGCCAGCAGGGGCTTTAATTCACCCCTCCACTTT.

This chain connects TRBV18 to TRBJ2-3, with a possible D match to TRBD2 (6 bases). The V and J ends lost 3 bases and 0 bases respectively, with 10 bases between them. Germline V gives CDR1 KGHSH, CDR2 LQKENI. The length of the CDR3 is 15 residues. This chain's CDR3 is CASSPRRESTDTQYF. The CDR3 coding sequence is TGTGCCAGCTCACCCCGGAGGGAGAGCACAGATACGCAGTATTTT.

The V gene is TRBV5-1, the J gene TRBJ1-1; D is unresolved. The CDR3 consists of 14 residues. Trimming took 4 bases from V and 1 from J, leaving 11 bases between them. In germline, CDR1 is SGHRS, CDR2 YFSETQ. CDR3 coding DNA: TGCGCCAGCAGCCTAGAAACACCGAACACTGAAGCTTTCTTT. This gives the protein CASSLETPNTEAFF.